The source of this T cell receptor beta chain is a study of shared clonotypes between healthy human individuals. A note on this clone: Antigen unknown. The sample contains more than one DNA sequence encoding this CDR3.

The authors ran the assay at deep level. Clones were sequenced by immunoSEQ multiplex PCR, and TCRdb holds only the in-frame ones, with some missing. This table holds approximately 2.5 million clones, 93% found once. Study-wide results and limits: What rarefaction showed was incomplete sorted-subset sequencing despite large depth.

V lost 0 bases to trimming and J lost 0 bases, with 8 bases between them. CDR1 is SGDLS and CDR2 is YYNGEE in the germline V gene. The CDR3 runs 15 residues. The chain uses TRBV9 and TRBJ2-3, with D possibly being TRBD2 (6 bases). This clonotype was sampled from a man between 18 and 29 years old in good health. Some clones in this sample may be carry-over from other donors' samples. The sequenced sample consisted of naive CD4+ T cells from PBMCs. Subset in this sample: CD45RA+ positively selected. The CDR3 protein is CASSVAGTSTDTQYF. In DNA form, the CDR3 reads TGTGCCAGCAGCGTAGCAGGGACTAGCACAGATACGCAGTATTTT.